The rows below give T cell receptor beta chains drawn from one sample of a study of T-cell reconstitution after alpha-beta-depleted transplantation in children. In TCRdb, the PCR reads were re-called with MiXCR into one record per CDR3 protein. The data hold fewer than 700,000 distinct CDR3 sequences, with approximately 22% observed a single time. The specimen was PBMCs, mostly from graft donor cells, collected 360 days after TCRalphabeta/CD19-depleted stem cell transplant. The receptors derive from a boy younger than two who had a stem cell transplant for acute myeloid leukemia, so the T cells may come from the graft donor. Each CDR3 is given with its conserved first and last residue. The D gene is left open where the match is weak. Clone size, where shown, is once, few, many, or a class for clones that have expanded.

d_call | j_call | v_call | clone_size | cdr3_nt | cdr3_aa
- | TRBJ1-1 | TRBV19 | - | TGTGCCAGTAGTATAGGTGCCGGGGGCACTGAAGCTTTCTTT | CASSIGAGGTEAFF
- | TRBJ1-5 | TRBV12-3/TRBV12-4 | many | TGTGCCAGCAGTTTGGCGCATAGCAATCAGCCCCAGCATTTT | CASSLAHSNQPQHF
- | TRBJ2-5 | TRBV20-1 | - | TGCAGTGCTAGGAAGACTAACGCTCAAGAGACCCAGTACTTC | CSARKTNAQETQYF
- | TRBJ2-3 | TRBV20-1 | - | TGCAGTGTCTCCGGGTTTACTCACACAGATACGCAGTATTTT | CSVSGFTHTDTQYF
- | TRBJ1-5 | TRBV20-1 | - | TGCAGTGCTATTAGAGGGAACAATCAGCCCCAGCATTTT | CSAIRGNNQPQHF
- | TRBJ1-1 | TRBV20-1 | - | TGCAGGACACCTGAGGGAGGGGTCACTGAAGCTTTCTTT | CRTPEGGVTEAFF
- | TRBJ2-1 | TRBV20-1 | - | TGCAGTGCTAGCCCGCGGTTACTTTACAATGAGCAGTTCTTC | CSASPRLLYNEQFF
- | TRBJ1-4 | TRBV15 | few | TGTGCCACCAGCAGGACATCGCGGGAAAAACTGTTTTTT | CATSRTSREKLFF
- | TRBJ2-5 | TRBV11-2 | - | TGTGCCAGCCGCGGGGGCCTAAAAGAGACCCAGTACTTC | CASRGGLKETQYF
- | TRBJ1-5 | TRBV10-2 | many | TGCGCCAGCAGCGGCGGACGGCCCAATCAGCCCCAGCATTTT | CASSGGRPNQPQHF
TRBD1 | TRBJ2-1 | TRBV12-3/TRBV12-4 | many | TGTGCCAGCAGTTTAGGGGACAGGGGGCCCTACAATGAGCAGTTCTTC | CASSLGDRGPYNEQFF
- | TRBJ2-1 | TRBV29-1 | many | TGCAGCGTTGAACGGGGAACCTCCTACAATGAGCAGTTCTTC | CSVERGTSYNEQFF
TRBD1 | TRBJ1-1 | TRBV6-1 | - | TGTGCCAGCAGTGTAAGGGACAGGGGTGGCACTGAAGCTTTCTTT | CASSVRDRGGTEAFF
- | TRBJ2-1 | TRBV6-4 | - | TGTGCCAGCAGCGGCGTCCAGGGGGGCTCCTACAATGAGCAGTTCTTC | CASSGVQGGSYNEQFF
- | TRBJ2-3 | TRBV12-3/TRBV12-4 | many | TGTGCCAGCAGTCCAGACAGCCGATCCACAGATACGCAGTATTTT | CASSPDSRSTDTQYF
- | TRBJ2-1 | TRBV6-4 | many | TGTGCCAGCAGTCGGAACTACAATGAGCAGTTCTTC | CASSRNYNEQFF
- | TRBJ2-3 | TRBV5-1 | few | TGCGCCAGCAGCTTGAGAGGGATCACAGATACGCAGTATTTT | CASSLRGITDTQYF
- | TRBJ1-1 | TRBV20-1 | - | TGCAGTGCTAGAGAGGTGGGGGGGACTGAAGCTTTCTTT | CSAREVGGTEAFF
TRBD1 | TRBJ2-7 | TRBV27 | few | TGTGCCAGCAGTGTGGGGACAGGGGGGCGGTACGAGCAGTACTTC | CASSVGTGGRYEQYF
TRBD1 | TRBJ2-4 | TRBV20-1 | many | TGCAGTGCTAGGAACCCGGGACAGTTAAACATTCAGTACTTC | CSARNPGQLNIQYF
- | TRBJ2-5 | TRBV12-3/TRBV12-4 | few | TGTGCCAGCAGTTCTCGAGGGCTAACGGGTTGGGAGACCCAGTACTTC | CASSSRGLTGWETQYF
- | TRBJ2-3 | TRBV12-3/TRBV12-4 | few | TGTGCCAGCAGCCCCAATAAGGGGAGCACAGATACGCAGTATTTT | CASSPNKGSTDTQYF
- | TRBJ2-1 | TRBV7-2 | - | TGTGCCAGCAGCCACCGAGGGAGGTCCTACAATGAGCAGTTCTTC | CASSHRGRSYNEQFF
- | TRBJ1-1 | TRBV7-3 | - | TGTGCCAGCAGCCCCGGGCACTCCAACACTGAAGCTTTCTTT | CASSPGHSNTEAFF